These T cell receptor beta chains were read from a single sample in a study of T cell therapy after organ transplantation. Produced via immunoSEQ multiplex PCR; TCRdb's table is partial and in-frame only. The data hold about 20,000 clones, with 84% observed a single time. The antigens of these receptors remain unknown. The sequencing used CD8+ T cells from blood, collected after autologous CMV-specific T cell therapy. These receptors all come from a human patient who had received a solid organ transplant and had CMV disease. Among the T cells, some may be from the graft donor. Each CDR3 is given with its conserved first and last residue. A D gene is named only where the DNA matches it firmly. Clone size is not always given. Where it is, it says once, few, many or a class for expanded clones.

v_call	clone_size	j_call	d_call	cdr3_aa	cdr3_nt
TRBV6-5	once	TRBJ1-2	-	CASSFLPVSNYGYTF	TGTGCCAGCAGTTTCTTGCCCGTCTCTAACTATGGCTACACCTTC
TRBV28	many	TRBJ1-2	TRBD1	CASSLHSGTGGYGYTF	TGTGCCAGCAGTCTTCATTCCGGGACAGGTGGATATGGCTACACCTTC
TRBV5-4	-	TRBJ2-1	-	CASKWDEPSYNEQFF	TGTGCCAGCAAGTGGGACGAACCATCCTACAATGAGCAGTTCTTC
TRBV4-2	once	TRBJ2-7	-	CASSYGAYSYEQYF	TGTGCCAGCAGCTACGGGGCTTACTCCTACGAGCAGTACTTC
TRBV29-1	few	TRBJ1-1	-	CSVGGPGTEAFF	TGCAGCGTTGGAGGCCCAGGCACTGAAGCTTTCTTT
TRBV29-1	-	TRBJ1-2	-	CSVEDLPDYYGYTF	TGCAGCGTTGAAGATCTACCAGACTACTATGGCTACACCTTC
TRBV4-1	-	TRBJ1-1	-	CASSQAGNTEAFF	TGCGCCAGCAGCCAAGCGGGGAACACTGAAGCTTTCTTT
TRBV7-9	-	TRBJ2-7	-	CASSSAYEQYF	TGTGCCAGCAGCTCTGCCTACGAGCAGTACTTC
TRBV2	-	TRBJ1-5	-	CASSEEGRGNQPQHF	TGTGCCAGCAGTGAAGAGGGGAGAGGCAATCAGCCCCAGCATTTT
TRBV7-6	-	TRBJ2-5	-	CASSQEQKETQYF	TGTGCCAGCAGCCAAGAACAGAAAGAGACCCAGTACTTC
TRBV21-1	-	TRBJ1-4	-	CASSQRDRGLGKLFF	TGTGCCAGCAGCCAAAGGGACAGGGGACTCGGGAAACTGTTTTTT
TRBV9	-	TRBJ2-7	TRBD1	CASSVGQGTYEQYF	TGTGCCAGCAGCGTCGGACAGGGGACGTACGAGCAGTACTTC
TRBV9	-	TRBJ1-3	-	CASSAGPDSGNTIYF	TGTGCCAGCAGCGCCGGACCGGACTCTGGAAACACCATATATTTT
TRBV19	once	TRBJ2-5	-	CASSISGWETQYF	TGTGCCAGTAGTATATCAGGATGGGAGACCCAGTACTTC
TRBV6-6	-	TRBJ2-3	TRBD2	CASSYSGGLYTDTQYF	TGTGCCAGCAGTTACTCGGGGGGACTATACACAGATACGCAGTATTTT
TRBV6-6	-	TRBJ2-7	TRBD2	CASKPGLAGGHYEQYF	TGTGCCAGCAAACCGGGACTAGCGGGAGGACACTACGAGCAGTACTTC
TRBV27	few	TRBJ2-2	TRBD1	CASSLGTGVTGELFF	TGTGCCAGCAGTTTGGGGACAGGGGTTACCGGGGAGCTGTTTTTT
TRBV29-1	-	TRBJ2-1	-	CTLSSYNEQFF	TGCACCCTTAGCTCCTACAATGAGCAGTTCTTC
TRBV19	-	TRBJ2-7	-	CASSPGSTYEQYF	TGTGCCAGTAGTCCGGGGTCCACCTACGAGCAGTACTTC
TRBV4-1	-	TRBJ2-2	TRBD2	CASSHAGEGVTGELFF	TGCGCCAGCAGCCACGCGGGGGAGGGAGTAACCGGGGAGCTGTTTTTT
TRBV10-3	-	TRBJ1-6	-	CAISEPQPKALHF	TGTGCCATCAGTGAGCCCCAACCCAAGGCCCTCCACTTT
TRBV6-5	-	TRBJ2-2	-	CASSYADGELFF	TGTGCCAGCAGTTATGCGGACGGGGAGCTGTTTTTT
TRBV10-3	-	TRBJ2-7	-	CAISTHFFYEQYF	TGTGCCATCAGCACACATTTCTTCTACGAGCAGTACTTC
TRBV6-6	-	TRBJ2-7	-	CASSYSDTSSYEQYF	TGTGCCAGCAGTTACTCGGACACCTCCTCCTACGAGCAGTACTTC
TRBV28	-	TRBJ2-1	-	CASSRGVGYNEQFF	TGTGCCAGCAGCCGAGGGGTGGGATACAATGAGCAGTTCTTC
TRBV6-4	medium-sized	TRBJ2-6	-	CASSDNSGANVLTF	TGTGCCAGCAGTGACAACTCTGGGGCCAACGTCCTGACTTTC
TRBV6-6	-	TRBJ2-7	TRBD1	CASRPTFGTGPYEQYF	TGTGCCAGCAGGCCAACCTTCGGGACAGGACCCTACGAGCAGTACTTC
TRBV7-9	-	TRBJ1-4	-	CASSSDNEKLFF	TGTGCCAGCAGCTCTGATAATGAAAAACTGTTTTTT
TRBV4-2	-	TRBJ2-7	TRBD2	CASSQAGGVTYEQYF	TGTGCCAGCAGCCAAGCGGGGGGTGTTACCTACGAGCAGTACTTC
TRBV2	-	TRBJ2-7	TRBD2	CASSGLAEGYEQYF	TGTGCCAGCAGTGGACTAGCGGAGGGCTACGAGCAGTACTTC
TRBV13	-	TRBJ1-2	-	CASSLGMGTSGNYGYTF	TGTGCCAGCAGCTTAGGAATGGGGACATCTGGGAACTATGGCTACACCTTC
TRBV6-4	once	TRBJ2-2	-	CASSDSSAAGELFF	TGTGCCAGCAGTGACTCGAGTGCGGCCGGGGAGCTGTTTTTT
TRBV16	-	TRBJ1-5	-	CASSQSSGSNQPQHF	TGTGCCAGCAGCCAATCAAGCGGTAGCAATCAGCCCCAGCATTTT
TRBV4-1	-	TRBJ2-6	-	CASSLRGTTGANVLTF	TGCGCCAGCAGCCTTCGCGGGACCACTGGGGCCAACGTCCTGACTTTC
TRBV27	-	TRBJ2-6	-	CASSLLGTSSGANVLTF	TGTGCCAGCAGTTTATTAGGCACGAGCTCTGGGGCCAACGTCCTGACTTTC
TRBV19	few	TRBJ1-1	-	CASSIDRGYTEAFF	TGTGCCAGTAGTATAGATCGAGGGTACACTGAAGCTTTCTTT
TRBV7-9	-	TRBJ1-2	TRBD1	CASSLPRQGAYGYTF	TGTGCCAGCAGCTTACCGAGACAGGGGGCCTATGGCTACACCTTC
TRBV6-5	-	TRBJ2-3	-	CASNTDHTDTQYF	TGTGCCAGCAATACCGACCACACAGATACGCAGTATTTT
TRBV27	-	TRBJ2-7	-	CASSLLGTNSYEQYF	TGTGCCAGCAGTTTGTTAGGGACGAACTCCTACGAGCAGTACTTC
TRBV5-1	-	TRBJ2-2	TRBD1	CASSLVGQGAFDTGELFF	TGCGCCAGCAGCTTGGTCGGACAGGGGGCGTTCGACACCGGGGAGCTGTTTTTT
TRBV7-2	-	TRBJ2-5	-	CASSLGVETQYF	TGTGCCAGCAGCTTAGGAGTAGAGACCCAGTACTTC
TRBV7-9	once	TRBJ2-2	TRBD1	CASSQGQGMNTGELFF	TGTGCCAGCAGCCAGGGACAGGGGATGAACACCGGGGAGCTGTTTTTT
TRBV19	-	TRBJ2-1	-	CASSFGTGVNEQFF	TGTGCCAGTAGTTTTGGGACTGGGGTCAATGAGCAGTTCTTC
TRBV7-6	-	TRBJ1-3	-	CASSPWDYLSSGNTIYF	TGTGCCAGCAGCCCTTGGGACTACCTTAGCTCTGGAAACACCATATATTTT
TRBV10-3	-	TRBJ2-7	-	CAISESEVYEQYF	TGTGCCATCAGTGAGTCAGAGGTCTACGAGCAGTACTTC